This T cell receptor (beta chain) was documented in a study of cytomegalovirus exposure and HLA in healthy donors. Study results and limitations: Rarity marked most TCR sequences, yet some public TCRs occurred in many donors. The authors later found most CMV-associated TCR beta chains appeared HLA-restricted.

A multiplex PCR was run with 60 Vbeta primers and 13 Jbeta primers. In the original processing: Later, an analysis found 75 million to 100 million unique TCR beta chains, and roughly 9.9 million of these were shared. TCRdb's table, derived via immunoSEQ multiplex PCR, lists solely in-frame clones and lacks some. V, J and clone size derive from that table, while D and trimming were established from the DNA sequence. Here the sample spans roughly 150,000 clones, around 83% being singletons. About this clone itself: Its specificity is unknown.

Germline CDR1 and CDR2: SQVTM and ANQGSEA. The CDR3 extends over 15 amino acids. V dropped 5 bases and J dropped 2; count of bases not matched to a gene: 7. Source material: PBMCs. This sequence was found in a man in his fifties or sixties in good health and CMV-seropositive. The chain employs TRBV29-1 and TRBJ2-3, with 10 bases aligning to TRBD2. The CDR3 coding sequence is TGCAGCGTTCTGCGGACTAGCGGCTCCACAGATACGCAGTATTTT. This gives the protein CSVLRTSGSTDTQYF.